These T cell receptor beta chains were read from a single sample in a study of PD-1 blockade in classical Hodgkin lymphoma. Assay: immunoSEQ multiplex PCR; the TCRdb copy retains only in-frame clones and omits some. The data hold around 7,500 clones, with around 80% observed a single time. The sequenced sample was peripheral blood mononuclear cells (PBMCs), obtained at baseline. Receptors originate from a human donor with classical Hodgkin lymphoma. Each CDR3 is given with its conserved first and last residue. Fields, in order: J gene, clone size, D gene, V gene, CDR3 protein, CDR3 DNA. The D gene is left open where the match is weak. The size of a clone is reported for some rows only, either as once, few or many, or as a class for expanded clones.

J: TRBJ2-3; size: -; D: TRBD1; V: TRBV7-3; CDR3: CASAPGQESDTQYF; DNA: TGTGCCAGCGCCCCGGGACAGGAGTCAGATACGCAGTATTTT
J: TRBJ1-1; size: -; D: TRBD1; V: TRBV19; CDR3: CASYGDRGINTEALF; DNA: TGTGCCAGTTACGGGGACAGGGGTATAAACACTGAAGCTCTCTTT
J: TRBJ2-4; size: -; D: -; V: TRBV7-2; CDR3: CASSLQGRVTHMDIQYF; DNA: TGTGCCAGCAGCTTACAGGGACGGGTGACGCATATGGACATTCAGTACTTC
J: TRBJ2-3; size: -; D: -; V: TRBV9; CDR3: CASSVDSGFLASTDTQYF; DNA: TGTGCCAGCAGCGTAGATAGTGGTTTTCTAGCTAGCACAGATACGCAGTATTTT
J: TRBJ2-5; size: -; D: -; V: TRBV19; CDR3: CASSIGGGAQETQYF; DNA: TGTGCCAGTAGTATAGGAGGGGGGGCACAAGAGACCCAGTACTTC
J: TRBJ2-3; size: -; D: -; V: TRBV20-1; CDR3: CSARSTDTQYF; DNA: TGCAGTGCACGAAGCACAGATACGCAGTATTTT
J: TRBJ2-2; size: once; D: TRBD2; V: TRBV7-3; CDR3: CASRTSGSLAGELFF; DNA: TGTGCCAGCAGAACTAGCGGAAGTCTGGCCGGGGAGCTGTTTTTT
J: TRBJ2-1; size: -; D: -; V: TRBV9; CDR3: CASSVKSSYNEQFF; DNA: TGTGCCAGCAGCGTTAAGTCCTCCTACAATGAGCAGTTCTTC
J: TRBJ2-1; size: -; D: -; V: TRBV7-8; CDR3: CASSLAEFEQFF; DNA: TGTGCCAGCAGCTTAGCGGAATTTGAGCAGTTCTTC
J: TRBJ2-3; size: -; D: -; V: TRBV6-4; CDR3: CASSRAPGDTQYF; DNA: TGTGCCAGCAGCCGGGCTCCGGGGGATACGCAGTATTTT
J: TRBJ2-5; size: few; D: TRBD2; V: TRBV7-2; CDR3: CASSFRGAGGETQYF; DNA: TGTGCCAGCAGCTTTAGGGGAGCGGGGGGAGAGACCCAGTACTTC
J: TRBJ2-4; size: -; D: TRBD2; V: TRBV4-1; CDR3: CASSQEQREGPPEAKNIQYF; DNA: TGCGCCAGCAGCCAAGAACAGCGGGAGGGCCCACCAGAGGCCAAAAACATTCAGTACTTC
J: TRBJ2-1; size: once; D: -; V: TRBV15; CDR3: CATSRGGTTHNEQFF; DNA: TGTGCCACCAGCAGGGGTGGGACAACACATAATGAGCAGTTCTTC
J: TRBJ1-1; size: once; D: -; V: TRBV2; CDR3: CASISSPNTEAFF; DNA: TGTGCCAGCATTAGCTCCCCGAACACTGAAGCTTTCTTT